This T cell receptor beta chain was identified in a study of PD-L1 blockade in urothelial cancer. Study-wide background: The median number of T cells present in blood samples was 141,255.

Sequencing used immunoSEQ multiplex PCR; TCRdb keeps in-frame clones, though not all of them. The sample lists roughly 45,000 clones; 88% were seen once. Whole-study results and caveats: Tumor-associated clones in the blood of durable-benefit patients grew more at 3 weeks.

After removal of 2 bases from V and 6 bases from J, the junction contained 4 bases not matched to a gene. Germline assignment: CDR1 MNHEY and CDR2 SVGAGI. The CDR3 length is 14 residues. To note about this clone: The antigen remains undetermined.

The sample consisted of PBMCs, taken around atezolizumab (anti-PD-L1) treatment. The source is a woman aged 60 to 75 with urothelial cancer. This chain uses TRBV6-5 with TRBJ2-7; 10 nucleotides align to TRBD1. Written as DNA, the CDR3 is TGTGCCAGCAGTTACCCGGGACAGGGGTTCGAGCAGTACTTC. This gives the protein CASSYPGQGFEQYF.